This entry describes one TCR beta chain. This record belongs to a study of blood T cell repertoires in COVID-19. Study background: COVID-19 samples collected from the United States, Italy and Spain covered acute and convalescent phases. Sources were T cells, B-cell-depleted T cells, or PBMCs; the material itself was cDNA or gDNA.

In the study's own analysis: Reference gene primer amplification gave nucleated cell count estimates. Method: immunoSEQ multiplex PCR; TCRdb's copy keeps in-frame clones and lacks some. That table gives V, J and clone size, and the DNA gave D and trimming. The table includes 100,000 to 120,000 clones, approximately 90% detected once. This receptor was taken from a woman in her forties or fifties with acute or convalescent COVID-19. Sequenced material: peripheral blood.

The CDR3 DNA sequence: TGTGCCAGCAGTGAATCCGGGAGGGGTCCTGGCTACACCTTC. Its protein is CASSESGRGPGYTF. The rearrangement joins TRBV25-1 to TRBJ1-2; D is perhaps TRBD1 (5 bases). Germline-derived CDR1 and CDR2 are MGHDK and SYGVNS. The CDR3 runs 14 residues. V was pared by 1 base and J by 7 bases, with 13 bases between.